This T cell receptor beta chain was identified during a study of blood T cell repertoires in COVID-19. Study overall: Donors in the United States, Italy and Spain gave samples during acute or convalescent COVID-19. From T cells, B-cell-depleted T cells, or PBMCs came the material, which was cDNA or gDNA.

Authors' analysis steps: Cell counts per sample came from amplifying reference gene primers. Measured with immunoSEQ multiplex PCR; TCRdb has only the in-frame clones, and not every one. V, J and clone size reflect that table, while D and trimming were determined from the DNA. This table has 150,000 to 200,000 clones, 80% appearing once. The CDR3 runs to 15 residues. Germline assignment: CDR1 LGHDT and CDR2 YNNKEL (reference sequence). V lost 2 bases and J lost 10, with 17 bases in between. The sample taken for sequencing was peripheral blood. The chain combines TRBV3-1 (or the pseudogene TRBV3-2) with TRBJ1-4; unclear D gene. The clonotype originates from a man between 65 and 85 years old with active or convalescent COVID-19. CDR3 amino acids: CASSQTGPRYGKLFF. CDR3 sequence (DNA): TGTGCCAGCAGCCAAACGGGTCCAAGATACGGAAAACTGTTTTTT.